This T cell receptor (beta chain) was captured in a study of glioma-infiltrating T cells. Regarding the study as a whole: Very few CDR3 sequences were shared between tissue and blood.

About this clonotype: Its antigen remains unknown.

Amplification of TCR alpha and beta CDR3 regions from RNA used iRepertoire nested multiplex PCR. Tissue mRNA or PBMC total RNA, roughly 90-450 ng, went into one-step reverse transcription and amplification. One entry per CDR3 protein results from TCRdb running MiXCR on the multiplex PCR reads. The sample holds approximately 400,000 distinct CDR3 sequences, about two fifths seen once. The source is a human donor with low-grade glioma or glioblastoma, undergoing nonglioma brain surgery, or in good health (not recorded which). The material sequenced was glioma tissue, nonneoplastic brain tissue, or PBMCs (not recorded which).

In nucleotides, the CDR3 is TGTGCCAGTATCAGGACTAGCGGGAGCTTCGATGAGCAGTTCTTC. This codes for CASIRTSGSFDEQFF. J is TRBJ2-1 and V is TRBV19; 13 positions agree with TRBD2. J lost 8 bases, V lost 7 bases, and 8 bases had no gene match. The CDR3 is 15 amino acids. CDR1 is LNHDA and CDR2 is SQIVND in the germline V gene (reference sequence). The complete variable domain, with remaining parts taken from reference TRBV19 and TRBJ2-1, reads DGGITQSPKYLFRKEGQNVTLSCEQNLNHDAMYWYRQDPGQGLRLIYYSQIVNDFQKGDIAEGYSVSREKKESFPLTVTSAQKNPTAFYLCASIRTSGSFDEQFFGPGTRLTVL.